The entry below gives a single T cell receptor beta chain sequence along with its context. This sample was included in a study of neurological immune-mediated disorders. V was cut by 4 bases and J by 2 bases, with 25 bases left in between. The CDR3 is made up of 19 amino acids. Germline V CDR1 and CDR2: SGHAT, FQNNGV. 5'RACE employing 10-nucleotide random UMIs yielded the cDNA. TCRdb called the 5' RACE reads again in MiXCR, with one record for every CDR3 protein. The sample carries about 41,000 distinct CDR3 sequences, around 13% recorded once. The specimen sequenced was CD4+ T cells from blood. The V call is TRBV11-2, the J call TRBJ2-3; tentatively, D is TRBD1 (9 bases). This receptor was taken from a woman aged 60 to 75 with HTLV-1-associated myelopathy (HAM/TSP). The CDR3 DNA reads as TGTGCCAGCAGCTCTTACAGGGGGCGCGGGGGGCCTTACACAGATACGCAGTATTTT. Translated: CASSSYRGRGGPYTDTQYF.